Shown below are 14 T cell receptor beta chains from a single sample sequenced in a study of T cell responses to AZD1222 COVID-19 vaccine. Assay used: immunoSEQ multiplex PCR; TCRdb lists only in-frame clones, some missing. Of around 100,000 clones listed, over 75% are singletons. The source material was peripheral blood, sampled 28 days after the second AZD1222 dose. The receptors stem from an adult who received the AZD1222 COVID-19 vaccine.

The chain combines TRBV27 with TRBJ1-5; no firm D call. The CDR3 extends over 14 amino acids. From germline, CDR1 is MNHEY and CDR2 SMNVEV (reference sequence). Trimming took off 4 bases at V and 3 bases at J, with 10 bases between the two ends. The CDR3 DNA reads as TGTGCCAGCAGTTCTCGCGCCCTCAATCAGCCCCAGCATTTT. It translates to CASSSRALNQPQHF.

The rearrangement uses TRBV28 and TRBJ1-5; D remains unclear. The CDR3 spans 11 residues. Trimming left V 3 bases short and J 7 bases short, with 4 bases between. The germline gives CDR1 MDHEN, CDR2 SYDVKM. CDR3: CASSFGQPQHF. CDR3 DNA sequence: TGTGCCAGCAGTTTTGGACAGCCCCAGCATTTT.

The CDR3 protein is CASSSTGQSGTEAFF. In nucleotides, the CDR3 is TGCGCCAGCAGCTCCACGGGACAGTCGGGCACTGAAGCTTTCTTT. The genes are TRBV5-1 and TRBJ1-1, with 7 bases fitting TRBD1. V gave up 3 bases and J gave up 4 bases; unmatched junction bases: 9. CDR1 SGHRS and CDR2 YFSETQ come from the germline V gene. The length of the CDR3 is 15 residues.

The chain employs TRBV11-2 and TRBJ2-2, with 8 bases lining up with TRBD1. There are 17 residues in the CDR3. Germline V gene lookup returns CDR1 SGHAT and CDR2 FQNNGV. The junction had 6 bases not matched to a gene; V was cut back by 1 base and J by 2 bases. The CDR3 is CASSLVGQGINTGELFF. Here the CDR3 DNA reads TGTGCCAGCAGCTTAGTAGGACAGGGCATAAACACCGGGGAGCTGTTTTTT.

V and J are TRBV6-1 and TRBJ1-1; unclear D gene. The CDR3 spans 15 residues. The V gene lost 1 base and the J gene lost 0 bases, with 9 bases spanning the gap. Per the germline V gene, CDR1 is MNHNS and CDR2 is SASEGT. In DNA form, the CDR3 reads TGTGCCAGCAGTGAAGGTGGCAGCATGAACACTGAAGCTTTCTTT. Encoded protein: CASSEGGSMNTEAFF.

The chain joins TRBV28 to TRBJ2-2, with D unresolved. V lost 5 bases and J lost 6, with 19 bases in between. The germline gives CDR1 MDHEN, CDR2 SYDVKM. The CDR3 extends over 16 amino acids. CDR3 sequence: CASSQIWRKKAGELFF. CDR3 in DNA: TGTGCCAGCAGTCAAATCTGGCGGAAGAAAGCCGGGGAGCTGTTTTTT. The entire variable domain, with the rest obtained from reference TRBV28 and TRBJ2-2, is as follows: DVKVTQSSRYLVKRTGEKVFLECVQDMDHENMFWYRQDPGLGLRLIYFSYDVKMKEKGDIPEGYSVSREKKERFSLILESASTNQTSMYLCASSQIWRKKAGELFFGEGSRLTVL.

This clone was recorded once. The chain carries TRBV5-1 and TRBJ2-6, with D perhaps TRBD1 (5 bases). Per germline, CDR1 SGHRS and CDR2 YFSETQ. This CDR3 spans 15 amino acids. Trimming shortened V by 5 bases and J by 4 bases, and 13 bases separated the two germline ends. The CDR3 is CASSVDSFGANVLTF. DNA of the CDR3: TGCGCCAGCAGTGTAGACAGTTTCGGGGCCAACGTCCTGACTTTC.

The gene calls are TRBV9 and TRBJ2-1, with D possibly called TRBD1 or TRBD2 (6 bases each). CDR3 length: 14 amino acids. V shed 4 bases and J shed 3 bases, with 11 bases lying between them. In germline, CDR1 is SGDLS, CDR2 YYNGEE. The CDR3 loop is CASSRRGVYNEQFF. For the CDR3, the DNA is TGTGCCAGCAGCCGTAGGGGGGTCTACAATGAGCAGTTCTTC.

This sequence joins TRBV3-1 (or the pseudogene TRBV3-2) and TRBJ2-7; D unclear. From germline, CDR1 is LGHDT and CDR2 YNNKEL (reference sequence). With 4 bases removed from V and 2 bases from J, the gap between germline ends came to 9 bases. The length of the CDR3 is 13 residues. The CDR3 region is CASSLLGAYEQYF. The CDR3 DNA reads as TGTGCCAGCAGCCTTCTGGGCGCCTACGAGCAGTACTTC.

The chain joins TRBV3-1 (or the pseudogene TRBV3-2) to TRBJ2-7, with D maybe TRBD1 (6 bases). The CDR3 loop spans 16 amino acids. The germline CDR1 and CDR2 sequences are LGHDT and YNNKEL (reference sequence). V lost 4 bases to trimming and J lost 6 bases, with 22 bases between them. CDR3 region: CASSPFPPTGRSEQYF. Here the CDR3 DNA reads TGTGCCAGCAGCCCCTTCCCCCCGACAGGACGCAGCGAGCAGTACTTC.

In this sample, this clone turned up once. This chain links TRBV6-5 with TRBJ1-4, with TRBD1 matching 8 bases. The CDR3 spans 13 residues. The ends lost 6 bases at V and 5 bases at J; junction bases unmatched: 2. Per germline, CDR1 MNHEY and CDR2 SVGAGI. The CDR3 sequence is CASRDRANEKLFF. CDR3 DNA sequence: TGTGCCAGCAGGGACAGGGCCAATGAAAAACTGTTTTTT.

This chain joins TRBV2 and TRBJ2-7; 7 bases agree with TRBD1. The germline V gene encodes CDR1 SNHLY and CDR2 FYNNEI. The CDR3 consists of 12 residues. With 5 bases clipped from V and 13 bases from J, the junction kept 11 bases outside the gene matches. The CDR3 sequence is CASSWGTAIPYF. DNA for the CDR3: TGTGCCAGCAGTTGGGGGACAGCTATCCCCTACTTC.

The chain joins TRBV13 to TRBJ2-1; tentative D call: TRBD2 (6 bases). This CDR3 comprises 16 residues. Germline values: CDR1 PRHDT, CDR2 FYEKMQ (reference sequence). V was clipped by 1 base and J by 0 bases, with 10 bases between them. The CDR3 sequence is CASSLAGSGSYNEQFF. CDR3 sequence (DNA): TGTGCCAGCAGCTTAGCTGGTAGCGGCTCCTACAATGAGCAGTTCTTC.

The V call is TRBV7-2, the J call TRBJ2-7; the D is unclear. This CDR3 contains 13 residues. The germline V and J ends were trimmed by 3 bases and 2 bases, with 8 bases remaining between them. Germline V gives CDR1 SGHTA, CDR2 FQGNSA. CDR3 region: CASSFVGTYEQYF. The DNA for the CDR3 is TGTGCCAGCAGCTTTGTGGGTACCTACGAGCAGTACTTC.